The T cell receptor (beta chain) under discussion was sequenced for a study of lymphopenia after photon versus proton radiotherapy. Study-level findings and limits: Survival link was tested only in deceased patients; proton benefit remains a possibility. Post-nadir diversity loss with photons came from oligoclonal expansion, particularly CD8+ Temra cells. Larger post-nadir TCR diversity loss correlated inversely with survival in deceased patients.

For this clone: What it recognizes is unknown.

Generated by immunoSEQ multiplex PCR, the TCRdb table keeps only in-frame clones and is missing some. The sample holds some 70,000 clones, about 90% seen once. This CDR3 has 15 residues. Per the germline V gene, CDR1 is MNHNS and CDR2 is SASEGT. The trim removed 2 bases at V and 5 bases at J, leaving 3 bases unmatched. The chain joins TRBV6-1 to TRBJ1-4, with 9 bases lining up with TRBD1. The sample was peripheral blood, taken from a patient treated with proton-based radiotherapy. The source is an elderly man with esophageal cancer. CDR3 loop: CASSETGTGNEKLFF. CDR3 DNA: TGTGCCAGCAGTGAAACCGGGACAGGGAATGAAAAACTGTTTTTT.